These 27 T cell receptor beta chains originate from one sample sequenced in a study of T-cell memory formation after mild COVID-19. TCRdb reprocessed the 5' RACE reads with MiXCR, giving one entry per CDR3 protein. This repertoire shows 550,000 to 700,000 distinct CDR3 sequences, approximately 18% found once; its top ten account for around 12%. Sequenced sample: PBMCs or a T cell subset sorted from them (not recorded which). The receptors were gathered from an adult woman who had mild COVID-19 (a few samples of this study predate the infection). Cell type and time point are not known.

This clonotype was observed many times. CDR3 nucleotides: TGTGCCAGCAGCCCAGGGGGACCTCGGCCTACGCAGTATTTT. It codes for CASSPGGPRPTQYF. The chain combines TRBV28 with TRBJ2-3; 7 bases fit TRBD1. With 6 bases clipped from V and 8 bases from J, the junction kept 11 bases outside the gene matches. Germline lookup yields CDR1 MDHEN and CDR2 SYDVKM. The CDR3 consists of 14 residues.

In its sample, this clonotype was seen a few times. The chain links TRBV5-5 to TRBJ1-2, with D possibly TRBD1 on 5 matching bases. The germline gives CDR1 SGHKS, CDR2 YYEKEE (reference sequence). Trimming took 4 bases from V and 1 from J, leaving 8 bases between them. The CDR3 contains 13 residues. CDR3 DNA sequence: TGTGCCAGCAGCCAGACAGTTAACTATGGCTACACCTTC. Residues: CASSQTVNYGYTF.

This chain links TRBV9 with TRBJ2-1; TRBD2 matches at 7 bases. The CDR3 runs 15 residues. CDR1 is SGDLS, CDR2 YYNGEE, per germline. With 3 bases clipped from V and 3 bases from J, the junction kept 6 bases outside the gene matches. Here the CDR3 reads CASSETGGIYNEQFF. The CDR3 DNA sequence: TGTGCCAGCAGCGAGACGGGAGGCATCTACAATGAGCAGTTCTTC.

The rearrangement uses TRBV20-1 and TRBJ2-2, with D tentatively TRBD2 (6 bases). The CDR3 is 15 amino acids. The V and J ends lost 3 bases and 5 bases respectively, with 16 bases between them. The germline CDR1 and CDR2 sequences are DFQATT and SNEGSKA (reference sequence). CDR3: CSASERWGETGELFF. The DNA of the CDR3 is TGCAGTGCTAGTGAAAGGTGGGGGGAGACCGGGGAGCTGTTTTTT.

This clonotype was counted a few times. The genes are TRBV20-1 and TRBJ2-7; no firm D call. CDR3 length: 13 amino acids. V shed 1 base and J shed 1 base, with 8 bases lying between them. Per the germline V gene, CDR1 is DFQATT and CDR2 is SNEGSKA (reference sequence). CDR3 sequence reads: CSARAPASYEQYF. In DNA form, the CDR3 reads TGCAGTGCTAGAGCACCAGCTTCCTACGAGCAGTACTTC.

V usage is TRBV5-6 and J usage is TRBJ1-4; D unresolved. Trimming shortened V by 1 base and J by 4 bases, and 8 bases separated the two germline ends. This CDR3 is 14 amino acids long. The germline V gene has CDR1 SGHDT and CDR2 YYEEEE. CDR3 sequence: CASSLYSNNEKLFF. DNA for the CDR3: TGTGCCAGCAGCTTGTACAGCAATAATGAAAAACTGTTTTTT.

The chain uses TRBV5-1 and TRBJ1-4; no clear D. CDR1 is SGHRS, CDR2 YFSETQ, per germline. V gave up 2 bases and J gave up 8 bases, with 13 bases separating them. The CDR3 covers 14 residues. CDR3 coding DNA: TGCGCCAGCAGCTTAGAGGGTTCGAGGGAAAAACTGTTTTTT. Translation: CASSLEGSREKLFF.

This clonotype was counted many times. This rearrangement joins TRBV5-1 to TRBJ2-1; D call uncertain. The germline CDR1 and CDR2 sequences are SGHRS and YFSETQ. The CDR3 sequence is 14 residues long. The germline V and J ends were trimmed by 5 bases and 10 bases, with 19 bases remaining between them. CDR3 sequence: CASSTAWADVEQFF. Written as DNA, the CDR3 is TGCGCCAGCAGTACTGCCTGGGCAGACGTGGAGCAGTTCTTC.

This clonotype has only a few counts. The chain combines TRBV20-1 with TRBJ1-1; D uncertain. CDR3 length: 14 amino acids. The germline CDR1 and CDR2 sequences are DFQATT and SNEGSKA (reference sequence). The V end was cut by 7 bases, the J end by 7 bases, with 22 bases between. The CDR3 region is CSGTPRTVEVEAFF. The DNA for the CDR3 is TGCAGTGGTACCCCGAGGACGGTGGAGGTTGAAGCTTTCTTT.

At least ten counts were recorded for this clonotype. The rearrangement links TRBV10-2 to TRBJ2-1; no definite D call. CDR1 is WSHSY, CDR2 SAAADI, per germline. The CDR3 is 14 residues long. With 7 bases removed from V and 0 bases from J, the gap between germline ends came to 10 bases. The CDR3 DNA sequence: TGCGCCAGCACGTCCGATAGCTCCTACAATGAGCAGTTCTTC. This gives the protein CASTSDSSYNEQFF.

In this sample, this clonotype turned up a few times. This chain joins TRBV9 and TRBJ2-3, with 9 bases identical to TRBD2. CDR1 and CDR2 from the germline V gene are SGDLS and YYNGEE. The V and J ends lost 4 bases and 2 bases, in that order; junction bases with no gene match: 8. The CDR3 runs to 16 residues. The CDR3 here is CASSPGGRAVTDTQYF. CDR3 DNA sequence: TGTGCCAGCAGCCCCGGCGGGAGGGCCGTCACAGATACGCAGTATTTT.

The V and J genes are TRBV20-1 and TRBJ2-7; 8 bases are a match to TRBD1. The CDR3 is made up of 13 amino acids. Germline CDR1 DFQATT, CDR2 SNEGSKA (reference sequence). J lost 2 bases, V lost 4 bases, and 4 bases had no gene match. This CDR3 reads CSATGGPTYEQYF. CDR3 in DNA: TGCAGTGCTACAGGGGGCCCCACCTACGAGCAGTACTTC.

The CDR3 loop is CASSQDTGRSGYTF. CDR3 DNA sequence: TGCGCCAGCAGCCAAGATACAGGGAGGTCCGGCTACACCTTC. The rearrangement joins TRBV4-3 to TRBJ1-2, with D perhaps matching TRBD1 (6 bases). Germline CDR1 LGHNA, CDR2 YSLEER. The CDR3 sequence is 14 residues long. Trimming removed 0 bases from V and 8 bases from J, with 13 bases in between.

This chain uses TRBV29-1 with TRBJ2-7, with 7 bases aligning to TRBD1. This CDR3 is 15 amino acids long. Trimming at V came to 0 bases and at J to 2 bases, leaving 7 bases not matched to a gene. Germline CDR1 reads SQVTM; CDR2 reads ANQGSEA. CDR3 residues: CSVEDAGTAPYEQYF. In DNA form, the CDR3 reads TGCAGCGTTGAAGATGCCGGGACAGCCCCCTACGAGCAGTACTTC.

Ten or more counts support this clonotype. The chain combines TRBV7-9 with TRBJ2-3; D may match TRBD1 or TRBD2 (5 bases each). The CDR3 totals 18 residues. Trimming took 4 bases from V and 3 from J, leaving 23 bases between them. Looked up from germline, CDR1 is SEHNR and CDR2 is FQNEAQ (reference sequence). DNA of the CDR3: TGTGCCAGCAGCTCCACCGGGCGCTGGGGAGAGGGGACAGATACGCAGTATTTT. Translation: CASSSTGRWGEGTDTQYF.

At least ten counts were recorded for this clonotype. This chain uses TRBV7-9 with TRBJ2-1; D gene ambiguous. This CDR3 comprises 12 residues. Germline V CDR1 and CDR2: SEHNR, FQNEAQ (reference sequence). V was shortened by 4 bases and J by 9 bases, with 10 bases between the two germline ends. The CDR3 here is CASSSARVEQFF. CDR3 sequence (DNA): TGTGCCAGCAGCTCGGCTAGGGTTGAGCAGTTCTTC.

This clonotype has just a few counts. The rearrangement uses TRBV9 and TRBJ2-7; 11 nucleotides line up with TRBD2. Germline assignment: CDR1 SGDLS and CDR2 YYNGEE. With V trimmed by 0 bases and J by 2 bases, 10 bases remained unmatched. This CDR3 region has 18 residues. The CDR3 loop reads CASSVDQSASGRTYEQYF. The CDR3 DNA is TGTGCCAGCAGCGTAGATCAATCGGCTAGCGGGAGGACCTACGAGCAGTACTTC.

The rearrangement uses TRBV29-1 and TRBJ2-1; 9 nucleotides match TRBD1. This CDR3 contains 13 residues. Trimming cost V 6 bases and J 8 bases; bases outside gene matches: 8. Germline V CDR1 and CDR2: SQVTM, ANQGSEA. In DNA form, the CDR3 reads TGCAGCGTGGGGACAGGACAGGGGTATGAGCAGTTCTTC. Its translation: CSVGTGQGYEQFF.

The chain is built from TRBV14 and TRBJ2-5; TRBD2 agrees at 7 bases. The CDR3 loop spans 14 amino acids. Per germline, CDR1 SGHDN and CDR2 FVKESK. V lost 4 bases and J lost 1; bases outside the gene matches: 3. CDR3 amino acids: CASSPRGVQETQYF. CDR3 DNA: TGTGCCAGCAGCCCCCGGGGGGTCCAAGAGACCCAGTACTTC. Complete variable domain (other parts from reference TRBV14 and TRBJ2-5): EAGVTQFPSHSVIEKGQTVTLRCDPISGHDNLYWYRRVMGKEIKFLLHFVKESKQDESGMPNNRFLAERTGGTYSTLKVQPAELEDSGVYFCASSPRGVQETQYFGPGTRLLVL.

The table lists this clonotype with a few counts. The chain is built from TRBV3-1 and TRBJ2-3, with 8 positions matching TRBD2. CDR1 and CDR2 (germline): LGHDT, YNNKEL (reference sequence). The CDR3 spans 16 residues. Losses at the gene ends were 1 base for V and 2 bases for J; bases not matched to a gene: 5. CDR3 sequence reads: CASSQGPAGVTDTQYF. The CDR3 bases are TGTGCCAGCAGCCAAGGTCCAGCGGGAGTCACAGATACGCAGTATTTT.

This chain connects TRBV10-3 to TRBJ2-3, with D uncertain. The CDR3 covers 11 residues. Germline assignment: CDR1 ENHRY and CDR2 SYGVKD. V was trimmed by 11 bases and J by 2 bases, leaving 8 bases between them. Here the CDR3 DNA reads TGTGCCGCGTCAAACACAGATACGCAGTATTTT. It yields the protein CAASNTDTQYF.

In this sample, this clonotype turned up many times. The chain uses TRBV6-5 and TRBJ2-7; 11 bases align to TRBD2. The CDR3 contains 15 residues. V shed 4 bases, J shed 4 bases, and the junction held 6 bases outside the gene matches. Germline CDR1 is MNHEY and CDR2 is SVGAGI. Here the CDR3 DNA reads TGTGCCAGCAGTTTAGGGGCTAGCGGGGGGTACGAGCAGTACTTC. Amino acid sequence: CASSLGASGGYEQYF.

Only a few counts were recorded for this clonotype. The J gene is TRBJ1-2, the V gene TRBV5-6, with a weak D call TRBD1 (5 bases). The V and J ends lost 1 base and 4 bases respectively, with 14 bases between them. CDR1 is SGHDT and CDR2 is YYEEEE in the germline V gene. The CDR3 has 15 residues. The CDR3: CASSLRGARGYGYTF. The CDR3 DNA sequence: TGTGCCAGCAGCTTGAGAGGGGCCCGGGGCTATGGCTACACCTTC.

The table lists this clonotype with a few counts. The chain recombines TRBV29-1 with TRBJ2-7, with TRBD1 matching over 9 bases. The junction had 8 bases not matched to a gene; V was cut back by 6 bases and J by 2 bases. Germline CDR1 SQVTM, CDR2 ANQGSEA. The CDR3 is 14 amino acids. CDR3 sequence (DNA): TGCAGCGTCATGGACAGGGGAAGAGCCTACGAGCAGTACTTC. Residues: CSVMDRGRAYEQYF.

This clonotype was detected many times. The V gene is TRBV6-2 or TRBV6-3, the J gene TRBJ2-3; TRBD2 matches at 7 bases. V shed 7 bases, J shed 7 bases, and the junction held 11 bases outside the gene matches. This CDR3 region has 14 residues. The germline CDR1 and CDR2 sequences are MNHEY and SVGEGT. The CDR3 sequence is CASIGLESFYTQYF. The CDR3 DNA is TGTGCCAGCATTGGACTAGAATCTTTTTATACGCAGTATTTT.

This clonotype was detected a few times. This chain uses TRBV6-6 with TRBJ1-1; D unclear. CDR3 length equals 16 residues. Looked up from germline, CDR1 is MNHNY and CDR2 is SVGAGI (reference sequence). V lost 5 bases, J lost 2 bases, and 18 bases lay in between. The CDR3 region has the DNA TGTGCCAGCAGTCCAAGCTCGTGGGAGGAAAACACTGAAGCTTTCTTT. It codes for CASSPSSWEENTEAFF.

This clonotype was detected only a few times. This chain's CDR3 is CASSLDQYNEQFF. The CDR3 nucleotides read TGTGCCAGCAGCCTTGACCAGTACAATGAGCAGTTCTTC. The V call is TRBV6-4, the J call TRBJ2-1, with D uncertain. The germline V and J ends were trimmed by 6 bases and 4 bases, with 10 bases remaining between them. The CDR3 consists of 13 residues. CDR1 and CDR2 from the germline V gene are MRHNA and SNTAGT.